This T cell receptor (beta chain) was captured in a study of human T cells and chemical hapten exposure. Whole-study context: Upper inner arm skin measuring approximately 2 cm by approximately 2 cm received 2% DPC for sensitization.

The sample's time point: patch test 2, 6 weeks after DPC sensitization. Sample treatment: therapeutic diphenylcyclopropenone sensitization with weekly scalp DPC. Donors were 18 to 70-year-old alopecia patients suitable for DPC. Unfractionated whole blood yielded the extracted total RNA. TCRdb re-analysed the RACE reads in MiXCR, keeping a single row per CDR3 protein. The sample lists fewer than 100,000 distinct CDR3 sequences, about a tenth seen once, with more than 2% in the top ten. Germline V gives CDR1 SNHLY, CDR2 FYNNEI. This CDR3 has 16 residues. V was pared by 2 bases and J by 0 bases, with 8 bases between.

The source is a woman in her thirties or forties with alopecia areata. Some clones in this sample may be carry-over from other donors' samples. The sequencing here drew on whole blood, taken in connection with sensitization to the hapten diphenylcyclopropenone (DPC). V and J are TRBV2 and TRBJ2-6; no firm D call. This CDR3 reads CASSERAGSGANVLTF. The CDR3 DNA reads as TGTGCCAGCAGTGAACGGGCCGGCTCTGGGGCCAACGTCCTGACTTTC.